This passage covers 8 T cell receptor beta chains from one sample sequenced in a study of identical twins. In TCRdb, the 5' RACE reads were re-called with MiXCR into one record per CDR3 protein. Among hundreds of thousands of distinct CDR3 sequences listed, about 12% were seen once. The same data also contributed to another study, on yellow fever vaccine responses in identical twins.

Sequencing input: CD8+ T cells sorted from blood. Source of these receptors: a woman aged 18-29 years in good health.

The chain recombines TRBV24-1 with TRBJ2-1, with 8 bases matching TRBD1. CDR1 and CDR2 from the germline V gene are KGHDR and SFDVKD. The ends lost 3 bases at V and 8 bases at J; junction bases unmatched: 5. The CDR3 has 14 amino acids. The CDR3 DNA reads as TGTGCCACCAGTGATCCGGACAGGGACGATGAGCAGTTCTTC. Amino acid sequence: CATSDPDRDDEQFF.

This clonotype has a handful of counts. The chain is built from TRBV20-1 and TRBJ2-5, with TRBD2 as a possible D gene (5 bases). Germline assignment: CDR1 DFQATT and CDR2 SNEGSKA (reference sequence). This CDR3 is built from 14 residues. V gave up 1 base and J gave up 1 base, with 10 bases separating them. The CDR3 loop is CSARGSGPQETQYF. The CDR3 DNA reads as TGCAGTGCTAGAGGCAGCGGACCCCAAGAGACCCAGTACTTC.

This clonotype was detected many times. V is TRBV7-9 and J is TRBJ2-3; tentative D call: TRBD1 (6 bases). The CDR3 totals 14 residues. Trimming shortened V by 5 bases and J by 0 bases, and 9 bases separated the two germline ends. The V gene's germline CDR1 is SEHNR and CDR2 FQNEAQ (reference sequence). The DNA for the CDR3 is TGTGCCAGCAGCGCGGACAGAAGCACAGATACGCAGTATTTT. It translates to CASSADRSTDTQYF. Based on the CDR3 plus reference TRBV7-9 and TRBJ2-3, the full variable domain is DTGVSQNPRHKITKRGQNVTFRCDPISEHNRLYWYRQTLGQGPEFLTYFQNEAQLEKSRLLSDRFSAERPKGSFSTLEIQRTEQGDSAMYLCASSADRSTDTQYFGPGTRLTVL.

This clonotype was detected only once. The CDR3 region is CASSAVQEYEQYF. CDR3 bases: TGCGCCAGCAGCGCCGTTCAGGAATACGAGCAGTACTTC. The chain links TRBV5-1 to TRBJ2-7; no clear D gene. This CDR3 comprises 13 residues. Germline V lookup: CDR1 SGHRS, CDR2 YFSETQ. V was shortened by 4 bases and J by 4 bases, with 12 bases between the two germline ends. The whole variable domain, remainder taken from reference TRBV5-1 and TRBJ2-7, is KAGVTQTPRYLIKTRGQQVTLSCSPISGHRSVSWYQQTPGQGLQFLFEYFSETQRNKGNFPGRFSGRQFSNSRSEMNVSTLELGDSALYLCASSAVQEYEQYFGPGTRLTVT.

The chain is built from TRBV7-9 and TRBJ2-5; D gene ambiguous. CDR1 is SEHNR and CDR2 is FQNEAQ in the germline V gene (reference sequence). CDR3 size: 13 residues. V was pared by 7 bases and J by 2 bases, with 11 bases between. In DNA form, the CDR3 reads TGTGCCAGCACTTCGACAAATCAAGAGACCCAGTACTTC. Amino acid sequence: CASTSTNQETQYF.

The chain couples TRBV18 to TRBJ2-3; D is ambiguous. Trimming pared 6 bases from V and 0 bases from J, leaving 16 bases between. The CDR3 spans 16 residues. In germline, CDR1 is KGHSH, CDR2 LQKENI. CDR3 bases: TGTGCCAGCTCCCACGGATACGATGGCAGCACAGATACGCAGTATTTT. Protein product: CASSHGYDGSTDTQYF.

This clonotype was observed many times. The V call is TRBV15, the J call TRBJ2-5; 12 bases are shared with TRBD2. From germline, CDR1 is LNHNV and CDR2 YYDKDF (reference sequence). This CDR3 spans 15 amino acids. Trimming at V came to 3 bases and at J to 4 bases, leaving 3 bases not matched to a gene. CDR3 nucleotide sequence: TGTGCCACCAGCAGCCGGGGACTAGCGGGAGAGACCCAGTACTTC. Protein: CATSSRGLAGETQYF.

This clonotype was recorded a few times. In nucleotides, the CDR3 is TGTGCCAGCAGCGGAGTCCGAGGGGGCACAGATACGCAGTATTTT. It yields the protein CASSGVRGGTDTQYF. The chain uses TRBV9 and TRBJ2-3, with D perhaps assigned TRBD1 or TRBD2 (5 bases each). Germline CDR1 SGDLS, CDR2 YYNGEE. Trimming shortened V by 3 bases and J by 1 base, and 12 bases separated the two germline ends. The CDR3 sequence is 15 residues long.